This T cell receptor (beta chain) was obtained from a study of post-analysis software for immune sequencing data. TCR beta cDNA libraries included unique molecular identifiers. TCRdb processed the PCR reads anew with MiXCR; each CDR3 protein has one entry. The data contain roughly 410,000 distinct CDR3 sequences, approximately 33% of them singletons. The sequenced sample was blood. The clonotype comes from a girl aged 10 to 17 with multiple sclerosis.

Here the CDR3 reads CASTPRRIDEQYF. Written as DNA, the CDR3 is TGTGCCAGCACCCCAAGGAGGATCGACGAGCAGTACTTC. This chain connects TRBV7-9 to TRBJ2-7; weak D call: TRBD2 (5 bases). Per the germline V gene, CDR1 is SEHNR and CDR2 is FQNEAQ (reference sequence). V lost 7 bases to trimming and J lost 5 bases, with 15 bases between them. The CDR3 spans 13 residues.